Described below is a single T cell receptor (beta chain) sequence and its context. Its cognate antigen is unknown. V was shortened by 0 bases and J by 7 bases, with 22 bases between the two germline ends. CDR3 size: 17 residues. CDR1 is DFQATT and CDR2 is SNEGSKA in the germline V gene (reference sequence). MiXCR, applied by TCRdb to the RT-PCR reads, yields one record per CDR3 protein. The sample includes about 480,000 distinct CDR3 sequences, over 10% of them seen just once. The data derive from a study of response to subunit inactivated influenza vaccine. Study-level findings and limits: Seasonal influenza vaccination, on each occasion, was suggested by the authors to recruit few new T cells.

The TCR sequence derives from a man aged 45-65 years who received an inactivated influenza vaccine. This chain uses TRBV20-1 with TRBJ1-5; D might be TRBD1 (6 bases). Sequenced material: PBMCs from blood, taken about 40 days after vaccination. CDR3 DNA sequence: TGCAGTGCTAGAGAGGACAGTATTCTGATTTCAAGGCAGCCCCAGCATTTT. Translating it yields CSAREDSILISRQPQHF.